A single TCR beta chain is shown here with its context. The data are from a study of T-cell reconstitution after alpha-beta-depleted transplantation in children. Germline V CDR1 and CDR2: SGHDT, YYEEEE. The CDR3 sequence is 14 residues long. V lost 4 bases and J lost 4; bases outside the gene matches: 5. Unique molecular identifiers were used in preparing the TCRbeta library. Each CDR3 protein is one row after TCRdb ran MiXCR on the PCR reads. The data show approximately 400,000 distinct CDR3 sequences, with 9.5% to 13% seen just once and 4.5% to 7% held by the top ten. The chain carries TRBV5-6 and TRBJ1-1; 9 bases line up with TRBD1. This receptor was identified in a human donor who donated a stem cell graft to a child with acute myeloid leukemia. The material sequenced was PBMCs from the stem cell graft donor, taken from the stem cell graft. The CDR3 nucleotides are TGTGCCAGCAGCGGACAGGGGTCCCTCACTGAAGCTTTCTTT. It yields the protein CASSGQGSLTEAFF.